A selection of T cell receptor beta chains follows, all from one sample in a study of cytomegalovirus exposure and HLA in healthy donors. The data were produced by immunoSEQ multiplex PCR, yet TCRdb's version contains in-frame clones alone and is incomplete. The sample carries 90,000 to 100,000 clones, roughly three quarters recorded once. Sequencing input: PBMCs. The origin of the receptors is a female donor in good health and CMV-seronegative. Each CDR3 is given without its conserved first and last residue.

j_gene: TRBJ2-7
v_gene: TRBV6-5
CDR3aa: ASSYGTEAYEQY

j_gene: TRBJ2-1
v_gene: TRBV4-2
CDR3aa: ASSHIRGGEQF

j_gene: TRBJ2-2
v_gene: TRBV5-8
CDR3aa: ASNAGGSTGELF

j_gene: TRBJ1-2
v_gene: TRBV6-1
CDR3aa: ASRTDDYGYT

j_gene: TRBJ2-3
v_gene: TRBV14
CDR3aa: ASSQDPGLQTDTQY

j_gene: TRBJ2-1
v_gene: TRBV29-1
CDR3aa: SVINRTGWTYNEQF

j_gene: TRBJ1-1
v_gene: TRBV9
CDR3aa: ASSVGGRVGVGTEAF

j_gene: TRBJ2-7
v_gene: TRBV7-3
CDR3aa: ASSLRASRDEQY

j_gene: TRBJ1-2
v_gene: TRBV14
CDR3aa: ASSQSPGIYGYT

j_gene: TRBJ2-3
v_gene: TRBV28
CDR3aa: ASIGLAGDTQY

j_gene: TRBJ2-5
v_gene: TRBV9
CDR3aa: ASSVNPSSGKYQETQY

j_gene: TRBJ1-2
v_gene: TRBV11-2
CDR3aa: ASSSPRGSALANYGYT

j_gene: TRBJ1-2
v_gene: TRBV28
CDR3aa: ASSSMEPFNDYGYT

j_gene: TRBJ1-2
v_gene: TRBV14
CDR3aa: ASSQFQAPRGYT

j_gene: TRBJ1-3
v_gene: TRBV19
CDR3aa: ASRRQGYTGNTIY

j_gene: TRBJ1-2
v_gene: TRBV5-4
CDR3aa: ASSLPSIYGYT

j_gene: TRBJ1-1
v_gene: TRBV4-1
CDR3aa: ASSLSGTGMSTEAF

j_gene: TRBJ2-3
v_gene: TRBV6-6
CDR3aa: ASLEADTQY

j_gene: TRBJ2-3
v_gene: TRBV7-6
CDR3aa: ASSAPRDRVKGDTQY

j_gene: TRBJ1-2
v_gene: TRBV7-3
CDR3aa: ASSGAQYYGYT

j_gene: TRBJ2-7
v_gene: TRBV19
CDR3aa: ASSSGGTFQQY

j_gene: TRBJ1-5
v_gene: TRBV2
CDR3aa: ASRIDTTELRH

j_gene: TRBJ2-1
v_gene: TRBV9
CDR3aa: ASSSGLAGVPF

j_gene: TRBJ1-5
v_gene: TRBV28
CDR3aa: ASSSDRGIRSNQPQH

j_gene: TRBJ1-5
v_gene: TRBV5-6
CDR3aa: ASSLLAGLSNQPQH

j_gene: TRBJ1-6
v_gene: TRBV6-1
CDR3aa: ASSTRGPGSPLH

j_gene: TRBJ2-1
v_gene: TRBV18
CDR3aa: ATTQSGYSYNEQF

j_gene: TRBJ1-4
v_gene: TRBV29-1
CDR3aa: SDRAITGEKLF

j_gene: TRBJ1-1
v_gene: TRBV21-1
CDR3aa: ASSKGGQGWGTEAF

j_gene: TRBJ2-5
v_gene: TRBV5-1
CDR3aa: ASSFGATQETQY

j_gene: TRBJ2-5
v_gene: TRBV27
CDR3aa: ASSGRVKETQY

j_gene: TRBJ2-2
v_gene: TRBV13
CDR3aa: ASSIGGFRTGELF

j_gene: TRBJ2-1
v_gene: TRBV4-2
CDR3aa: ASSQDFSGSYNEQF

j_gene: TRBJ1-1
v_gene: TRBV7-9
CDR3aa: SSSFPGLIEAF

j_gene: TRBJ1-5
v_gene: TRBV4-2
CDR3aa: ASSRTGGASNQPQH

j_gene: TRBJ1-2
v_gene: TRBV5-8
CDR3aa: ASSATRGAANYGYT

j_gene: TRBJ2-2
v_gene: TRBV19
CDR3aa: ASSFTNRLSLGGPNTGELF

j_gene: TRBJ2-7
v_gene: TRBV6-5
CDR3aa: ASSLGGEGPYEQY

j_gene: TRBJ2-2
v_gene: TRBV7-3
CDR3aa: ASSPAGTGGGELF

j_gene: TRBJ2-3
v_gene: TRBV7-2
CDR3aa: ASSIRGGTDTQY

j_gene: TRBJ1-5
v_gene: TRBV6-1
CDR3aa: ASWTGGKNQPQH

j_gene: TRBJ2-5
v_gene: TRBV5-8
CDR3aa: ASSLGGQETQY

j_gene: TRBJ2-2
v_gene: TRBV4-3
CDR3aa: ASSQVFPTGANTGELF

j_gene: TRBJ2-3
v_gene: TRBV27
CDR3aa: ASSRGVAGVTDTQY

j_gene: TRBJ2-3
v_gene: TRBV5-4
CDR3aa: ASSGLAGGRRKDTQY

j_gene: TRBJ2-7
v_gene: TRBV6-5
CDR3aa: ASTPTGRNPYEQY

j_gene: TRBJ1-2
v_gene: TRBV28
CDR3aa: ASRPHMAGDYGYT

j_gene: TRBJ2-2
v_gene: TRBV27
CDR3aa: ASSLWTRREGDGELF

j_gene: TRBJ1-5
v_gene: TRBV4-1
CDR3aa: ASSQTGSNQPQH

j_gene: TRBJ2-3
v_gene: TRBV9
CDR3aa: ASSVAAGEDTQY